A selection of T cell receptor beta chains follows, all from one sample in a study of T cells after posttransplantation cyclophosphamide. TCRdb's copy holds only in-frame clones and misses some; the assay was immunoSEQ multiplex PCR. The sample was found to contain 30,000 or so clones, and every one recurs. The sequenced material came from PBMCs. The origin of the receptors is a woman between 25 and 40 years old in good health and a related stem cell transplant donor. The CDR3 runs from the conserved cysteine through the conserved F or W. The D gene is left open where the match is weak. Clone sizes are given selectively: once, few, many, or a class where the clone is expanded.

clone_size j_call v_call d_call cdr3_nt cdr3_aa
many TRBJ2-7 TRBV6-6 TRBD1 TGTGCCAGCAGTCTTTCCGGGACAGGCGCCTACGAGCAGTACTTC CASSLSGTGAYEQYF
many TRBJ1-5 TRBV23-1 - TGCGCCAGCAGTCAATCCTACAGGGACGGGCCTCAGCCCCAGCATTTT CASSQSYRDGPQPQHF
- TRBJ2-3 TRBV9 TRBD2 TGTGCCAGCAGCTATCAAGCGGGGGGGCCAGATACGCAGTATTTT CASSYQAGGPDTQYF
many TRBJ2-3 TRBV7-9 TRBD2 TGTGCCAGCAGTCCCACTAGCGGGGGAACAGATACGCAGTATTTT CASSPTSGGTDTQYF
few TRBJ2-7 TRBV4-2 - TGTGCCAGCAGCCAATCTAGTTCCTACGAGCAGTACTTC CASSQSSSYEQYF
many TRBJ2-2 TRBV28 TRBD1 TGTGCCAGCAGTTGGGACAGGGCGAACACCGGGGAGCTGTTTTTT CASSWDRANTGELFF
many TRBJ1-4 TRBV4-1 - TGCGCCAGCAGCCAAGCGGGGGTCGCAACTAATGAAAAACTGTTTTTT CASSQAGVATNEKLFF
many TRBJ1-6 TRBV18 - TGTGCCAGCTCACGCGCAGGAGATTCACCCCTCCACTTT CASSRAGDSPLHF
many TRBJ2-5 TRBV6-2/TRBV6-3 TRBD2 TGTGCCAGCAGTTACCAGCCGGGACTAGCGGGGGGGCCCGAGAAGACCCAGTACTTC CASSYQPGLAGGPEKTQYF
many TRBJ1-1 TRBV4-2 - TGTGCCAGCAGCCAAGATTGGTGGGCGGAAGCTTTCTTT CASSQDWWAEAFF
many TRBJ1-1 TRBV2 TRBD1 TGTGCCAGCAGACTAAGACAGGGAGCCGGGGACACTGAAGCTTTCTTT CASRLRQGAGDTEAFF
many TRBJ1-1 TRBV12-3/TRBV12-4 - TGTGCCAGCAGCCTACTCGGGGGTGCCACTGAAGCTTTCTTT CASSLLGGATEAFF
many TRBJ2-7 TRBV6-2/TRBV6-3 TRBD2 TGTGCCATACAGCGGGAGCATCCCTACGAGCAGTACTTC CAIQREHPYEQYF
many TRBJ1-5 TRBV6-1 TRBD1 TGTGCCAGCAAGGAGGGACAGGTTGACCAGCCCCAGCATTTT CASKEGQVDQPQHF
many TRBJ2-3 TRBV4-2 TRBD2 TGTGCCAGCAGCCAAACTAGCGGGGGGTCAGATACGCAGTATTTT CASSQTSGGSDTQYF
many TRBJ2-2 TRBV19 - TGTGCCAGTAGTCCTACCTGGTGGTCCGGGGAGCTGTTTTTT CASSPTWWSGELFF
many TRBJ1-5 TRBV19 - TGTGCCAGTAGGCACAGGGATATTCAGCCCCAGCATTTT CASRHRDIQPQHF
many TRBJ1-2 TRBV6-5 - TGTGCCAGCAGTGCAGCCGGGACACCCTATGGCTACACCTTC CASSAAGTPYGYTF
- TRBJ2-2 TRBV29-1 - TGCAGCGTGTCGCAGCGTTTGGTTGGGGAGCTGTTTTTT CSVSQRLVGELFF
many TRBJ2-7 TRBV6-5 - TGTGCCAGCAACCGCATAAGGGGCAGTTACGAGCAGTACTTC CASNRIRGSYEQYF
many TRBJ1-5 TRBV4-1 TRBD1 TGCGCCAGCAGCCAAGACCCGGGACAGGGTTTTGTTCAGCCCCAGCATTTT CASSQDPGQGFVQPQHF
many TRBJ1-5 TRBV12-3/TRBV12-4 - TGTGCCAGCAGTCCCCAGGGTAACCAGCCCCAGCATTTT CASSPQGNQPQHF
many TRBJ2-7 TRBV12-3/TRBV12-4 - TGTGCCAGCAGTGGGGACATCTACGAGCAGTACTTC CASSGDIYEQYF